The 15 T cell receptor beta chains listed next were all sequenced from one sample in a study of beta chain features in type 1 diabetes. Study results and caveats: All four CD4+ subsets from Type 1 diabetes patients carried moderately but significantly shorter TCRB CDR3s.

Every isolated RNA sample was fully reverse transcribed, so sequencing captured expressed TCRB transcripts. TCRdb's table, derived via immunoSEQ multiplex PCR, lists solely in-frame clones and lacks some. The sample shows fewer than 110,000 clones, 25% to 35% of them seen only once. These receptors are not linked to any known antigen. Source material: central memory CD4+ T cells from blood. These TCRs come from a woman between 18 and 30 years old with type 1 diabetes.

This sequence joins TRBV10-1 and TRBJ2-5; 10 bases are shared with TRBD1. CDR1 WNHNN and CDR2 SYGVQD come from the germline V gene (reference sequence). This CDR3 is built from 15 residues. The V and J ends lost 4 bases and 5 bases, in that order; junction bases with no gene match: 7. This CDR3 is CASSGQGAMEETQYF. DNA of the CDR3: TGCGCCAGCAGTGGACAGGGGGCGATGGAGGAGACCCAGTACTTC.

This clone has a handful of counts. The chain employs TRBV2 and TRBJ1-5, with TRBD1 matching over 9 bases. The CDR3 is 16 amino acids. With 2 bases clipped from V and 1 base from J, the junction kept 3 bases outside the gene matches. Germline CDR1 SNHLY, CDR2 FYNNEI. CDR3 region: CASSEIQGASNQPQHF. The CDR3 nucleotides are TGTGCCAGCAGTGAAATACAGGGGGCCAGCAATCAGCCCCAGCATTTT.

This clone has just a few counts. The rearrangement uses TRBV5-1 and TRBJ2-3; TRBD1 aligns across 7 bases. The junction had 5 bases not matched to a gene; V was cut back by 5 bases and J by 2 bases. The CDR3 is 14 residues long. Germline V gene data show CDR1 as SGHRS and CDR2 as YFSETQ. The CDR3 loop reads CASRRDSSTDTQYF. The CDR3 DNA reads as TGCGCCAGCAGAAGGGACAGCTCCACAGATACGCAGTATTTT.

This chain's CDR3 is CASSPQTQNLAGNGYTF. The CDR3 nucleotides read TGTGCCAGCTCACCCCAAACTCAAAACCTTGCAGGGAATGGCTACACCTTC. The chain couples TRBV18 to TRBJ1-2; tentative D call: TRBD1 (5 bases). Germline V gives CDR1 KGHSH, CDR2 LQKENI. V dropped 3 bases and J dropped 6 bases, with 23 bases sitting between them. The CDR3 sequence is 17 residues long.

The V and J genes are TRBV2 and TRBJ1-4; 8 bases align to TRBD1. Germline lookup yields CDR1 SNHLY and CDR2 FYNNEI. The CDR3 covers 13 residues. Trimming cost V 7 bases and J 5 bases; bases outside gene matches: 3. Here the CDR3 reads CASTGGGNEKLFF. For the CDR3, the DNA is TGTGCCAGCACAGGGGGCGGGAATGAAAAACTGTTTTTT.

The chain carries TRBV11-1 and TRBJ2-1; no clear D. V lost 1 base and J lost 7, with 14 bases in between. The CDR3 covers 15 residues. Per the germline V gene, CDR1 is SGHAT and CDR2 is FQDESV (reference sequence). This CDR3 is CASSLGGYWPNEQFF. The CDR3 nucleotides read TGTGCCAGCAGCTTAGGAGGCTACTGGCCAAATGAGCAGTTCTTC.

The rearrangement joins TRBV19 to TRBJ1-2, with 8 bases identical to TRBD1. CDR1 and CDR2 from the germline V gene are LNHDA and SQIVND (reference sequence). This CDR3 region has 14 residues. V was pared by 5 bases and J by 4 bases, with 6 bases of the junction left unmatched. The CDR3 here is CASSSYGTGYGYTF. As DNA, the CDR3 is TGTGCCAGTAGTTCTTACGGGACAGGCTATGGCTACACCTTC.

The V call is TRBV7-9, the J call TRBJ1-2, with 8 nucleotides matching TRBD1. Germline trimming cut 3 bases from V and 1 base from J; bases unmatched to any gene: 1. CDR3 length equals 14 residues. Germline CDR1 and CDR2: SEHNR and FQNEAQ (reference sequence). CDR3 nucleotides: TGTGCCAGCAGCTTCGGGACAGGTAACTATGGCTACACCTTC. Translating it yields CASSFGTGNYGYTF.

This chain connects TRBV5-1 to TRBJ2-5; 8 positions match TRBD1. CDR1 is SGHRS, CDR2 YFSETQ, per germline. The junction had 8 bases not matched to a gene; V was cut back by 0 bases and J by 1 base. The CDR3 is 17 residues long. The DNA for the CDR3 is TGCGCCAGCAGCTTGGGGCTCGCCGACAGGGGCCAAGAGACCCAGTACTTC. It specifies CASSLGLADRGQETQYF. The full variable domain, rest sourced from reference TRBV5-1 and TRBJ2-5, is KAGVTQTPRYLIKTRGQQVTLSCSPISGHRSVSWYQQTPGQGLQFLFEYFSETQRNKGNFPGRFSGRQFSNSRSEMNVSTLELGDSALYLCASSLGLADRGQETQYFGPGTRLLVL.

There are a few counts of this clone. The chain uses TRBV5-1 and TRBJ2-7; perhaps TRBD2 as D (6 bases). V lost 0 bases and J lost 11, with 18 bases in between. The V gene's germline CDR1 is SGHRS and CDR2 YFSETQ. The CDR3 is 14 residues long. CDR3 loop: CASSLAGTPGSEYF. The CDR3, as DNA: TGCGCCAGCAGCTTGGCCGGGACTCCCGGGAGTGAGTACTTC. The full variable domain, in which reference TRBV5-1 and TRBJ2-7 provide the parts outside the CDR3, is KAGVTQTPRYLIKTRGQQVTLSCSPISGHRSVSWYQQTPGQGLQFLFEYFSETQRNKGNFPGRFSGRQFSNSRSEMNVSTLELGDSALYLCASSLAGTPGSEYFGPGTRLTVT.

This clone was observed a handful of times. The rearrangement joins TRBV18 to TRBJ2-5, with 8 bases fitting TRBD1. Per the germline V gene, CDR1 is KGHSH and CDR2 is LQKENI. The CDR3 sequence is 16 residues long. V lost 2 bases and J lost 5; bases outside the gene matches: 10. This CDR3 reads CASSPTPQGAGETQYF. The CDR3 DNA sequence: TGTGCCAGCTCACCAACCCCTCAGGGGGCTGGGGAGACCCAGTACTTC. The full variable domain, with the rest looked up from reference TRBV18 and TRBJ2-5, is NAGVMQNPRHLVRRRGQEARLRCSPMKGHSHVYWYRQLPEEGLKFMVYLQKENIIDESGMPKERFSAEFPKEGPSILRIQQVVRGDSAAYFCASSPTPQGAGETQYFGPGTRLLVL.

The sample holds a few counts of this clone. The CDR3 loop reads CASSYKKTGTMNTEAFF. The CDR3 DNA sequence: TGTGCCAGCAGTTATAAGAAAACAGGGACCATGAACACTGAAGCTTTCTTT. The V call is TRBV27, the J call TRBJ1-1; perhaps TRBD1 as D (6 bases). Germline CDR1 is MNHEY and CDR2 is SMNVEV (reference sequence). Trimming removed 4 bases from V and 0 bases from J, with 18 bases in between. The CDR3 is 17 amino acids.

The chain carries TRBV2 and TRBJ2-3; D possibly corresponds to TRBD2 (6 bases). This CDR3 is built from 13 residues. Germline V lookup: CDR1 SNHLY, CDR2 FYNNEI. Deletions cut 11 bases from V and 4 bases from J, with 16 bases between. Written as DNA, the CDR3 is TGTGCCCGGAGGGTAAGGGAATCAGATACGCAGTATTTT. Protein: CARRVRESDTQYF.

V and J are TRBV5-1 and TRBJ1-1; unclear D gene. The germline V and J ends were trimmed by 2 bases and 2 bases, with 7 bases remaining between them. Germline-derived CDR1 and CDR2 are SGHRS and YFSETQ. This CDR3 spans 13 amino acids. The CDR3: CASSLTSNTEAFF. The CDR3 nucleotides are TGCGCCAGCAGCTTAACCAGTAACACTGAAGCTTTCTTT.

The sample holds one count of this clone. The chain carries TRBV5-1 and TRBJ2-5; D possibly corresponds to TRBD2 (5 bases). Deletions cut 0 bases from V and 5 bases from J, with 11 bases between. Germline CDR1 reads SGHRS; CDR2 reads YFSETQ. The CDR3 is made up of 14 amino acids. The CDR3 bases are TGCGCCAGCAGCTTGGAAGGCGAGGGCGAGACCCAGTACTTC. It yields the protein CASSLEGEGETQYF. Based on the CDR3 plus reference TRBV5-1 and TRBJ2-5, the full variable domain is KAGVTQTPRYLIKTRGQQVTLSCSPISGHRSVSWYQQTPGQGLQFLFEYFSETQRNKGNFPGRFSGRQFSNSRSEMNVSTLELGDSALYLCASSLEGEGETQYFGPGTRLLVL.